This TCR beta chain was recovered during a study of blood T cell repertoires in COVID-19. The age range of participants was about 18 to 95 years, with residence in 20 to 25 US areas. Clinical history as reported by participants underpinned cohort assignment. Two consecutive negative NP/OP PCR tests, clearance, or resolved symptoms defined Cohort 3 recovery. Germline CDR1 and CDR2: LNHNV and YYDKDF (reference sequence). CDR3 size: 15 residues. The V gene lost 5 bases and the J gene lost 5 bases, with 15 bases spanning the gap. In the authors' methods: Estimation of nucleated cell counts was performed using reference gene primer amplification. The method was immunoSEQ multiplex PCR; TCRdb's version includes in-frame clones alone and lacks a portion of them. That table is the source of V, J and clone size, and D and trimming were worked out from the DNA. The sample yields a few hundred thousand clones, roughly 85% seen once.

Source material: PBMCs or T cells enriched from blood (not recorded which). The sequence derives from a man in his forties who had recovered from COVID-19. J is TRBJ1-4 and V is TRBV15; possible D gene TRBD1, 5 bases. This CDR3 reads CATSGQKAPNEKLFF. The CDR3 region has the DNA TGTGCCACCAGCGGACAAAAAGCACCAAATGAAAAACTGTTTTTT.